The 17 T cell receptor beta chains listed next were all sequenced from one sample in a study of T cells after yellow fever vaccination. TCRdb passed the 5' RACE reads through MiXCR, listing each CDR3 protein once. The sample has under 350,000 distinct CDR3 sequences; approximately 4% are singletons. Sequencing was performed on PBMCs, taken 5 days after the yellow fever booster vaccination. Every receptor here comes from a man aged 18 to 30 who received the YFV17D yellow fever vaccine.

The chain carries TRBV7-9 and TRBJ2-5, with TRBD2 as a possible D gene (5 bases). V dropped 2 bases and J dropped 7 bases, with 8 bases sitting between them. The CDR3 is made up of 12 amino acids. In germline, CDR1 is SEHNR, CDR2 FQNEAQ (reference sequence). The CDR3 region is CASSLRSGTQYF. In DNA, the CDR3 is TGTGCCAGCAGCTTAAGGAGCGGGACCCAGTACTTC.

This clonotype was seen more than once but under ten times. The chain has TRBV9 and TRBJ1-4, with unresolved D. The germline V and J ends were trimmed by 0 bases and 2 bases, with 11 bases remaining between them. The germline CDR1 and CDR2 sequences are SGDLS and YYNGEE. This CDR3 comprises 16 residues. The CDR3 region is CASSVAGVGTNEKLFF. The CDR3 nucleotides read TGTGCCAGCAGCGTAGCCGGGGTTGGGACTAATGAAAAACTGTTTTTT.

This clonotype was observed a handful of times. This sequence joins TRBV12-3 or TRBV12-4 and TRBJ2-3; TRBD1 aligns across 8 bases. The CDR3 totals 15 residues. V dropped 5 bases and J dropped 3; count of bases not matched to a gene: 7. DNA of the CDR3: TGTGCCAGCAGTCCCCAGGGGGCAAGAACAGATACGCAGTATTTT. This translates into CASSPQGARTDTQYF.

The chain is built from TRBV10-3 and TRBJ2-5; D gene unclear. CDR3 length: 13 residues. V was pared by 2 bases and J by 4 bases, with 8 bases between. Germline V lookup: CDR1 ENHRY, CDR2 SYGVKD. The CDR3 is CAISEGLGETQYF. The CDR3 region has the DNA TGTGCCATCAGTGAGGGGTTAGGAGAGACCCAGTACTTC.

The chain carries TRBV27 and TRBJ1-1, with 9 bases that match TRBD1. Germline lookup yields CDR1 MNHEY and CDR2 SMNVEV (reference sequence). The CDR3 contains 16 residues. With V trimmed by 5 bases and J by 0 bases, 7 bases remained unmatched. For the CDR3, the DNA is TGTGCCAGCAGTCTAGACAGGGGGTATATGAACACTGAAGCTTTCTTT. This codes for CASSLDRGYMNTEAFF.

This clonotype was detected ten times or more. The V and J genes are TRBV12-3 or TRBV12-4 and TRBJ2-1, with D perhaps TRBD2 (7 bases). The V gene lost 3 bases and the J gene lost 5 bases, with 17 bases spanning the gap. The CDR3 is 16 amino acids. The CDR3: CASSFGGAAADNEQFF. The DNA of the CDR3 is TGTGCCAGCAGTTTTGGGGGGGCGGCTGCGGACAATGAGCAGTTCTTC.

V gene TRBV7-2 combines with J gene TRBJ2-3, with D perhaps being TRBD1 or TRBD2 (5 bases each). In germline, CDR1 is SGHTA, CDR2 FQGNSA. Between the trimmed V and J ends, which lost 3 bases and 3 bases, there was a span of 16 bases. CDR3 length: 16 residues. Here the CDR3 DNA reads TGTGCCAGCAGCTTGTACGGGACGACCAGTACAGATACGCAGTATTTT. Protein: CASSLYGTTSTDTQYF.

This clonotype was detected ten times or more. The genes are TRBV24-1 and TRBJ2-1; D is unclear. V was shortened by 0 bases and J by 13 bases, with 15 bases between the two germline ends. Germline loops: CDR1 KGHDR, CDR2 SFDVKD. The CDR3 totals 14 residues. CDR3 region: CATSDLQLGETQFF. In nucleotides, the CDR3 is TGTGCCACCAGTGATTTGCAGCTGGGTGAGACCCAGTTCTTC.

This clonotype was seen at least ten times. The chain carries TRBV20-1 and TRBJ2-3, with unresolved D. Looked up from germline, CDR1 is DFQATT and CDR2 is SNEGSKA (reference sequence). The CDR3 contains 12 residues. Trimming removed 6 bases at V and 2 bases at J, with 9 bases between. DNA for the CDR3: TGCAGTGCCTGGCTAAACACAGATACGCAGTATTTT. It codes for CSAWLNTDTQYF.

This clonotype was counted at least ten times. This chain connects TRBV4-3 to TRBJ2-5, with 14 positions matching TRBD2. This CDR3 spans 17 amino acids. Germline CDR1 LGHNA, CDR2 YSLEER. The V and J ends lost 1 base and 4 bases, in that order; junction bases with no gene match: 5. CDR3 DNA: TGCGCCAGCAGCCAAGGGACTAGCGGGGGGTCGGGAGAGACCCAGTACTTC. Translation: CASSQGTSGGSGETQYF.

The sample holds many counts of this clonotype. This sequence joins TRBV11-2 and TRBJ2-3, with 9 bases that match TRBD2. Per the germline V gene, CDR1 is SGHAT and CDR2 is FQNNGV. There are 15 residues in the CDR3. Germline trimming cut 8 bases from V and 6 bases from J; bases unmatched to any gene: 12. In DNA, the CDR3 is TGTGCCAGCTTACCGACTAGCGGAACCAGGGATACGCAGTATTTT. It codes for CASLPTSGTRDTQYF.

This clonotype came up many times. J is TRBJ2-2 and V is TRBV29-1; 7 bases are a match to TRBD2. Germline CDR1 and CDR2: SQVTM and ANQGSEA. After removal of 4 bases from V and 5 bases from J, the junction contained 7 bases not matched to a gene. The CDR3 runs to 14 residues. DNA for the CDR3: TGCAGCGTTGTCTGGGCGGGGGTAACCGGGGAGCTGTTTTTT. Protein sequence: CSVVWAGVTGELFF.

This clonotype was seen at least ten times. The chain recombines TRBV7-9 with TRBJ1-4; 7 bases are a match to TRBD1. V trimming: 5 bases; J trimming: 6 bases; junction bases outside the gene matches: 12. Germline assignment: CDR1 SEHNR and CDR2 FQNEAQ (reference sequence). CDR3 length equals 16 residues. The CDR3: CASSHAMAGGDEKLFF. CDR3 coding DNA: TGTGCCAGCAGCCACGCTATGGCAGGGGGAGATGAAAAACTGTTTTTT.

This clonotype was counted only a few times. The chain joins TRBV6-2 or TRBV6-3 to TRBJ1-4, with D tentatively TRBD1 (5 bases). This CDR3 is built from 15 residues. Per the germline V gene, CDR1 is MNHEY and CDR2 is SVGEGT. The V end was cut by 5 bases, the J end by 3 bases, with 13 bases between. The CDR3 coding sequence is TGTGCCAGCAGTCCGTGGGACGCCTCTAATGAAAAACTGTTTTTT. This encodes CASSPWDASNEKLFF.

This chain links TRBV7-9 with TRBJ1-4; unclear D gene. Trimming took off 3 bases at V and 3 bases at J, with 14 bases between the two ends. Germline lookup yields CDR1 SEHNR and CDR2 FQNEAQ (reference sequence). The CDR3 length is 16 residues. This CDR3 is CASSFGAVVPNEKLFF. The CDR3 DNA reads as TGTGCCAGCAGCTTTGGAGCGGTTGTTCCTAATGAAAAACTGTTTTTT.

This chain uses TRBV6-6 with TRBJ2-1; D is tentatively TRBD1 or TRBD2 (5 bases each). Germline values: CDR1 MNHNY, CDR2 SVGAGI (reference sequence). V lost 5 bases and J lost 2, with 10 bases in between. This CDR3 comprises 14 residues. The CDR3 here is CASSGGVTYNEQFF. In DNA form, the CDR3 reads TGTGCCAGCAGTGGGGGAGTCACCTACAATGAGCAGTTCTTC.

The chain combines TRBV2 with TRBJ1-5; D might be TRBD1 (6 bases). V was trimmed by 3 bases and J by 7 bases, leaving 13 bases between them. Germline loops: CDR1 SNHLY, CDR2 FYNNEI. This CDR3 has 14 amino acids. The CDR3 here is CASSDTPGGQPQHF. The CDR3 DNA follows: TGTGCCAGCAGTGACACTCCGGGGGGCCAGCCCCAGCATTTT.